The 9 T cell receptor beta chains presented below share a single source sample, sequenced in a study of cytomegalovirus exposure and HLA in healthy donors. Vbeta (60) and Jbeta (13) primers were used in the PCR. TCRdb's copy holds only in-frame clones and misses some; the assay was immunoSEQ multiplex PCR. The listing records about 130,000 clones. Sequencing was carried out using PBMCs. The receptors originated from a woman in her sixties in good health and CMV-seronegative.

The V gene is TRBV7-2, the J gene TRBJ2-7; 9 bases align to TRBD2. Germline V gene sequence: CDR1 SGHTA, CDR2 FQGNSA. The junction had 15 bases not matched to a gene; V was cut back by 5 bases and J by 4 bases. The CDR3 has 17 amino acids. CDR3 loop: CASSPGGGGAIGYEQYF. Here the CDR3 DNA reads TGTGCCAGCAGCCCCGGGGGCGGGGGGGCCATCGGTTACGAGCAGTACTTC.

The genes are TRBV7-9 and TRBJ1-6; a weak D match, TRBD1 (5 bases). The CDR3 sequence is 15 residues long. From germline, CDR1 is SEHNR and CDR2 FQNEAQ (reference sequence). Between the trimmed V and J ends, which lost 4 bases and 7 bases, there was a span of 14 bases. The CDR3 DNA reads TGTGCCAGCAGCTCCCTACCGACAGTAAATTCACCCCTCCACTTT. Amino acids: CASSSLPTVNSPLHF.

This chain uses TRBV10-2 with TRBJ2-7, with TRBD2 identical over 11 bases. The CDR3 length is 17 residues. J lost 1 base, V lost 0 bases, and 5 bases had no gene match. The germline CDR1 and CDR2 sequences are WSHSY and SAAADI. Here the CDR3 reads CASSESAWTSGSYEQYF. In nucleotides, the CDR3 is TGCGCCAGCAGTGAGTCGGCCTGGACTAGCGGGTCCTACGAGCAGTACTTC.

The V gene is TRBV15, the J gene TRBJ2-7; TRBD2 might be the D (6 bases). Trimming shortened V by 2 bases and J by 3 bases, and 14 bases separated the two germline ends. The germline gives CDR1 LNHNV, CDR2 YYDKDF (reference sequence). The CDR3 loop spans 15 amino acids. The CDR3 sequence is CATSRPGLEDYEQYF. The CDR3 nucleotides are TGTGCCACCAGCAGACCGGGACTGGAAGACTACGAGCAGTACTTC.

The chain carries TRBV19 and TRBJ1-5; D is unclear. CDR3 length equals 12 residues. Germline values: CDR1 LNHDA, CDR2 SQIVND (reference sequence). V was cut by 4 bases and J by 4 bases, with 5 bases left in between. CDR3 region: CASSTENQPQHF. The CDR3 DNA reads TGTGCCAGTAGTACCGAGAATCAGCCCCAGCATTTT.

This chain connects TRBV6-5 to TRBJ2-7; tentatively, D is TRBD2 (6 bases). CDR3 length equals 16 residues. The germline V gene has CDR1 MNHEY and CDR2 SVGAGI. The V gene lost 0 bases and the J gene lost 0 bases, with 12 bases spanning the gap. CDR3 amino acids: CASSYSFSGNSYEQYF. CDR3 DNA sequence: TGTGCCAGCAGTTACTCGTTTAGCGGTAACTCCTACGAGCAGTACTTC.

The gene calls are TRBV6-5 and TRBJ1-5; 7 bases fit TRBD1. Germline lookup yields CDR1 MNHEY and CDR2 SVGAGI. The CDR3 runs to 13 residues. V shed 8 bases, J shed 4 bases, and the junction held 5 bases outside the gene matches. CDR3 DNA sequence: TGTGCCAGCCGCGCACAGGGGAATCAGCCCCAGCATTTT. Amino acids: CASRAQGNQPQHF.

This sequence joins TRBV29-1 and TRBJ1-1, with unresolved D. CDR1 and CDR2 from the germline V gene are SQVTM and ANQGSEA. The V end was cut by 3 bases, the J end by 3 bases, with 11 bases between. The CDR3 is 13 amino acids. CDR3 in DNA: TGCAGCGTTGAGAGTAGAGCTGACACTGAAGCTTTCTTT. It yields the protein CSVESRADTEAFF.

The chain has TRBV28 and TRBJ2-3; D not resolved. There are 14 residues in the CDR3. CDR1 and CDR2 from the germline V gene are MDHEN and SYDVKM. V was pared by 6 bases and J by 0 bases, with 10 bases between. Here the CDR3 DNA reads TGTGCCAGCAGCCAACAAAAGAGCACAGATACGCAGTATTTT. Translating gives CASSQQKSTDTQYF. Full variable domain (remainder filled in from reference TRBV28 and TRBJ2-3): DVKVTQSSRYLVKRTGEKVFLECVQDMDHENMFWYRQDPGLGLRLIYFSYDVKMKEKGDIPEGYSVSREKKERFSLILESASTNQTSMYLCASSQQKSTDTQYFGPGTRLTVL.